This TCR beta chain was observed in a study of T-cell reconstitution after alpha-beta-depleted transplantation in children. Study-wide results and limits: T-cell counts and diversity were attributed mostly to newly produced T cells one year after transplant.

This clonotype was picked up a small number of times. The antigen remains undetermined. V was trimmed by 5 bases and J by 6 bases, leaving 12 bases between them. The CDR3 spans 13 residues. Unique molecular identifiers were built into the TCRbeta library. TCRdb re-called the PCR reads with MiXCR, one entry per CDR3 protein. This repertoire shows about 310,000 distinct CDR3 sequences, around 25% found once; its top ten account for 9.5% to 13%. The starting material was PBMCs, mostly from graft donor cells, obtained 180 days after TCRalphabeta/CD19-depleted stem cell transplant. The TCR was taken from a male patient younger than 18 who had a stem cell transplant for acute lymphoblastic leukemia, so the T cells may come from the graft donor. The V call is TRBV12-3 or TRBV12-4, the J call TRBJ2-3, with D possibly being TRBD2 (5 bases). The CDR3 region has the DNA TGTGCCAGCAGTCCTAGACTACTGGATACGCAGTATTTT. Encoded protein: CASSPRLLDTQYF.